Following are 8 T cell receptor beta chains from one sample sequenced in a study of blood T cell repertoires in COVID-19. Libraries were prepared by immunoSEQ multiplex PCR; TCRdb keeps only in-frame clonotypes and omits some of them. Altogether fewer than 200,000 clones are present, around 90% being singletons, with the ten largest covering around 4%. Specimen: peripheral blood. All receptors come from a woman in her sixties who had recovered from COVID-19.

The chain links TRBV18 to TRBJ1-1; possible D gene TRBD1, 5 bases. Deletions cut 5 bases from V and 5 bases from J, with 15 bases between. CDR3 length equals 14 residues. CDR1 and CDR2 (germline): KGHSH, LQKENI. The CDR3 loop is CASSSSRGETEAFF. The CDR3 nucleotides are TGTGCCAGCTCATCTTCTAGGGGCGAGACTGAAGCTTTCTTT.

This chain links TRBV9 with TRBJ2-1; 10 positions agree with TRBD1. CDR1 and CDR2 from the germline V gene are SGDLS and YYNGEE. CDR3 length: 16 residues. V was clipped by 0 bases and J by 3 bases; unmatched bases: 3. Here the CDR3 reads CASSVAWTGGYNEQFF. Here the CDR3 DNA reads TGTGCCAGCAGCGTAGCATGGACAGGGGGCTACAATGAGCAGTTCTTC. Combining the CDR3 with reference TRBV9 and TRBJ2-1 gives the whole variable domain DSGVTQTPKHLITATGQRVTLRCSPRSGDLSVYWYQQSLDQGLQFLIQYYNGEERAKGNILERFSAQQFPDLHSELNLSSLELGDSALYFCASSVAWTGGYNEQFFGPGTRLTVL.

This chain uses TRBV5-1 with TRBJ2-3; D is possibly TRBD2 (5 bases). Trimming removed 6 bases at V and 0 bases at J, with 20 bases between. The CDR3 consists of 17 residues. Looked up from germline, CDR1 is SGHRS and CDR2 is YFSETQ. CDR3 in amino acids: CASKYGGMTSSTDTQYF. DNA of the CDR3: TGCGCCAGCAAGTATGGAGGCATGACATCTAGCACAGATACGCAGTATTTT.

This chain links TRBV15 with TRBJ2-7; 7 positions match TRBD1. CDR1 is LNHNV and CDR2 is YYDKDF in the germline V gene (reference sequence). With 0 bases clipped from V and 0 bases from J, the junction kept 8 bases outside the gene matches. This CDR3 spans 17 amino acids. CDR3 sequence reads: CATSRDYPDRSSYEQYF. CDR3 nucleotides: TGTGCCACCAGCAGAGATTACCCGGACAGGAGCTCCTACGAGCAGTACTTC.

The V and J genes are TRBV28 and TRBJ1-5; D unclear. Germline CDR1 and CDR2: MDHEN and SYDVKM. Trimming cost V 4 bases and J 6 bases, with 13 bases left between them. The CDR3 loop spans 14 amino acids. Here the CDR3 reads CASSSYRGFQPQHF. Written as DNA, the CDR3 is TGTGCCAGCAGTTCATATCGGGGATTTCAGCCCCAGCATTTT.

This chain uses TRBV6-5 with TRBJ1-2, with 8 bases identical to TRBD1. V was clipped by 5 bases and J by 6 bases; unmatched bases: 5. CDR1 and CDR2 (germline): MNHEY, SVGAGI. The CDR3 is 13 residues long. The CDR3 spells CASSPQGADGYTF. CDR3 DNA: TGTGCCAGCAGTCCCCAGGGGGCCGATGGCTACACCTTC.

The V gene is TRBV19, the J gene TRBJ2-1; TRBD2 agrees at 9 bases. Germline CDR1 LNHDA, CDR2 SQIVND (reference sequence). With 3 bases clipped from V and 3 bases from J, the junction kept 6 bases outside the gene matches. This CDR3 comprises 16 residues. The CDR3 coding sequence is TGTGCCAGTAGTATCTCCTTAGCGGGGGTCTACAATGAGCAGTTCTTC. This translates into CASSISLAGVYNEQFF.

V and J are TRBV7-2 and TRBJ1-5, with TRBD1 identical over 8 bases. The CDR3 contains 14 residues. The V gene's germline CDR1 is SGHTA and CDR2 FQGNSA. Trimming at V came to 5 bases and at J to 3 bases, leaving 3 bases not matched to a gene. The DNA for the CDR3 is TGTGCCAGCAGCCTGACAGGGGACAATCAGCCCCAGCATTTT. It encodes CASSLTGDNQPQHF.